The TCR beta chain described here comes from a study of blood T cell repertoires in COVID-19. As for the study in general: Acute and convalescent COVID-19 specimens originated in the United States, Italy and Spain. Nucleic acid was either cDNA or gDNA, and it came from T cells, B-cell-depleted T cells, or PBMCs.

Methods used by the authors: From reference gene primer amplification, estimates of nucleated cell counts were derived. This table comes from immunoSEQ multiplex PCR, and its TCRdb copy is limited to in-frame clones, with some not included. V, J and clone size derive from that table, while D and trimming were established from the DNA sequence. The sample shows about 81,000 clones, around 88% of them seen only once. Sequenced input: peripheral blood. The TCR sequence derives from a woman older than 75 with acute or convalescent COVID-19.

Here the CDR3 DNA reads TGTGCCAGTAGTCAGGGTATGAACACTGAAGCTTTCTTT. Protein sequence: CASSQGMNTEAFF. The chain is built from TRBV19 and TRBJ1-1; the D gene is possibly TRBD1 (5 bases). Germline-derived CDR1 and CDR2 are LNHDA and SQIVND (reference sequence). CDR3 length equals 13 residues. The V gene lost 5 bases and the J gene lost 0 bases, with 7 bases spanning the gap.